Listed below are T cell receptor beta chains from one sample, sequenced in a study of cytomegalovirus exposure and HLA in healthy donors. The method was immunoSEQ multiplex PCR; TCRdb's version includes in-frame clones alone and lacks a portion of them. The table includes 120,000 or so clones, approximately 92% detected once. Sequencing was carried out using PBMCs. The origin of the receptors is a woman aged 18-35 years in good health and CMV-seronegative. The CDR3 runs from the conserved cysteine through the conserved F or W. A D gene is named only where the DNA matches it firmly.

V	J	D	CDR3
TRBV4-2	TRBJ2-6	TRBD2	CASSPTSGDSGSAGANVLTF
TRBV10-1	TRBJ1-5	TRBD1	CAPERIGQGSFQPQHF
TRBV6-6	TRBJ2-5	-	CASSSLSRQAETQYF
TRBV18	TRBJ2-4	-	CASSPYGTKNIQYF
TRBV5-4	TRBJ1-6	TRBD1	CASSLEGQGYNSPLHF
TRBV9	TRBJ2-2	-	CASSVGGLLNTGELFF
TRBV10-2	TRBJ1-5	-	CASSELELNQPQHF
TRBV19	TRBJ2-1	-	CASSITVSSYNEQFF
TRBV11-2	TRBJ2-3	TRBD2	CASSQERGSTDTQYF
TRBV29-1	TRBJ2-7	TRBD1	CSVRGPPYEQYF
TRBV19	TRBJ1-1	-	CASRWTEVTEAFF
TRBV5-1	TRBJ1-2	TRBD1	CASSLRGQGARGYTF
TRBV27	TRBJ2-3	TRBD2	CASGLAGETDTQYF
TRBV18	TRBJ2-3	TRBD2	CASSPPGLAISDTQYF